Listed below are T cell receptor beta chains from one sample, sequenced in a study of T cells after yellow fever vaccination. Via MiXCR, TCRdb re-called the 5' RACE reads, giving one row per CDR3 protein. Here the sample spans 500,000 to 650,000 distinct CDR3 sequences, over 9% being singletons. Material: PBMCs, obtained on the day of the yellow fever booster vaccination. All receptors derive from a man in his thirties or forties who received the YFV17D yellow fever vaccine. The CDR3 runs from the conserved cysteine through the conserved F or W. The D gene is left open where the match is weak. Size is omitted from some rows. Given values are once, few, many or a class for expanded clones.

d_call j_call clone_size v_call cdr3_aa cdr3_nt
- TRBJ2-2 - TRBV11-3 CASSPTVSATNTGELFF TGTGCCAGCAGTCCGACAGTCTCGGCTACGAACACCGGGGAGCTGTTTTTT
- TRBJ2-5 few TRBV3-1 CASSRTPRTQYF TGTGCCAGCAGTCGGACCCCCAGGACCCAGTACTTC
- TRBJ2-2 few TRBV7-6 CASSLQGLPGELFF TGTGCCAGCAGCTTGCAGGGACTGCCCGGGGAGCTGTTTTTT
- TRBJ2-1 - TRBV6-2/TRBV6-3 CASSFRAHRGEQFF TGTGCCAGCAGTTTTCGGGCCCACCGAGGTGAGCAGTTCTTC
- TRBJ2-1 - TRBV10-2 CASSEKLYNEQFF TGCGCCAGCAGTGAGAAGCTGTACAATGAGCAGTTCTTC
- TRBJ2-1 few TRBV24-1 CATSDLGGSLDEQFF TGTGCCACCAGTGATTTAGGAGGGTCACTGGATGAGCAGTTCTTC
TRBD1 TRBJ1-4 few TRBV6-6 CASRTGEKLFF TGTGCCAGCAGGACAGGGGAAAAACTGTTTTTT
- TRBJ2-1 many TRBV20-1 CSASFYYNEQFF TGCAGTGCTAGTTTCTATTACAATGAGCAGTTCTTC
TRBD2 TRBJ2-1 few TRBV7-2 CASSWTSGGIYEQFF TGTGCCAGCAGCTGGACTAGCGGGGGGATTTATGAGCAGTTCTTC
TRBD2 TRBJ2-3 - TRBV29-1 CSELSGRVKASTDTQYF TGCAGCGAACTTAGCGGGAGGGTTAAAGCTTCCACAGATACGCAGTATTTT
- TRBJ2-2 - TRBV7-2 CASSLSVENTGELFF TGTGCCAGCAGCTTAAGCGTCGAGAACACCGGGGAGCTGTTTTTT
- TRBJ2-1 few TRBV6-2/TRBV6-3 CASSSPGLTYNEQFF TGTGCCAGCAGTTCGCCCGGACTAACATACAATGAGCAGTTCTTC
- TRBJ1-5 - TRBV6-2/TRBV6-3 CASNLDRNQPQHF TGTGCCAGCAATCTAGACAGAAATCAGCCCCAGCATTTT
- TRBJ2-1 few TRBV18 CASSESLLYNEQFF TGTGCCAGCTCAGAAAGTCTGCTTTACAATGAGCAGTTCTTC
- TRBJ2-5 few TRBV5-1 CASRGGAEETQYF TGCGCCAGCAGGGGGGGCGCTGAAGAGACCCAGTACTTC
TRBD1 TRBJ2-7 - TRBV29-1 CSVPGQRDEQYF TGCAGCGTGCCGGGACAGAGAGACGAGCAGTACTTC
- TRBJ2-1 few TRBV5-1 CASSLVLIINGGEQFF TGCGCCAGCAGCTTGGTTCTCATCATTAACGGCGGTGAGCAGTTCTTC
- TRBJ2-7 many TRBV29-1 CSAGFGSALDEQYF TGCAGCGCAGGATTCGGATCAGCTCTCGACGAGCAGTACTTC
- TRBJ2-3 - TRBV6-5 CASSYSLNMGTDTQYF TGTGCCAGCAGTTACTCGTTGAACATGGGCACAGATACGCAGTATTTT
- TRBJ2-1 few TRBV6-5 CASRAGRNEQFF TGTGCCAGCAGGGCGGGGCGAAATGAGCAGTTCTTC
- TRBJ2-5 - TRBV9 CASSLGTQKTQYF TGTGCCAGCAGCCTCGGGACTCAAAAGACCCAGTACTTC
- TRBJ2-3 few TRBV7-9 CASRPNGDTQYF TGTGCCAGCAGACCAAATGGGGATACGCAGTATTTT
- TRBJ2-2 - TRBV28 CASSSVETGELFF TGTGCCAGCAGTTCTGTCGAAACCGGGGAGCTGTTTTTT
- TRBJ2-7 - TRBV3-1 CASSQDLGGSYEQYF TGTGCCAGCAGCCAAGATCTTGGGGGGTCCTACGAGCAGTACTTC
- TRBJ1-3 - TRBV30 CAWSAGLSWAAIYF TGTGCCTGGAGTGCGGGGTTGTCGTGGGCGGCCATATATTTT
TRBD2 TRBJ2-1 few TRBV11-2 CASSLGGGRLGLAFYNEQFF TGTGCCAGCAGCTTAGGTGGGGGCAGGCTGGGACTAGCGTTTTACAATGAGCAGTTCTTC
- TRBJ2-1 few TRBV3-1 CASSHRDSRGNEQFF TGTGCCAGCAGCCACCGGGACTCGAGGGGCAATGAGCAGTTCTTC
- TRBJ2-1 - TRBV5-6 CASSFGLNDIF TGTGCCAGCAGCTTCGGGTTGAATGATATCTTC
- TRBJ2-7 many TRBV12-3/TRBV12-4 CASSLPSYIRDYEQYF TGTGCCAGCAGTTTGCCCTCCTACATTCGCGACTACGAGCAGTACTTC
- TRBJ1-1 - TRBV12-3/TRBV12-4 CASRGNLGDTEAFF TGTGCCAGCAGGGGGAATCTGGGGGACACTGAAGCTTTCTTT
- TRBJ2-2 - TRBV6-2/TRBV6-3 CASSYGGTQIGGELFF TGTGCCAGCAGTTACGGGGGGACTCAAATCGGCGGGGAGCTGTTTTTT
- TRBJ1-1 - TRBV20-1 CSARRVRNTEAFF TGCAGTGCTAGGAGGGTCAGGAACACTGAAGCTTTCTTT
TRBD2 TRBJ2-5 few TRBV7-6 CASGPKLASLQTQYF TGTGCCAGCGGTCCGAAACTAGCGTCCTTACAGACCCAGTACTTC